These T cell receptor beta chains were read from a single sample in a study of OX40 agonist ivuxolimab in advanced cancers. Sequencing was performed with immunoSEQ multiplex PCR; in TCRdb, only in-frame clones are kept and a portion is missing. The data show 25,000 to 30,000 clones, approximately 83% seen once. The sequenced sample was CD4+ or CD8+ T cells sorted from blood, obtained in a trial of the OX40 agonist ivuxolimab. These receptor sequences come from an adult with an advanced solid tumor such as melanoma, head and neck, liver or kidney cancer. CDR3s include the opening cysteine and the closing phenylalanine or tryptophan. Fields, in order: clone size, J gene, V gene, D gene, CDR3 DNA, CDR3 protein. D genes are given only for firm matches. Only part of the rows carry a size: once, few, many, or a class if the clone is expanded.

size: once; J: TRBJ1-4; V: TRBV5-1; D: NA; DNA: TGCGCCAGCAGCTTCGGCGACAGGCCCGCGGGTGAAAAACTGTTTTTT; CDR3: CASSFGDRPAGEKLFF
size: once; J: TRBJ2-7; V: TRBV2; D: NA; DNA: TGTGCCAGCATGAGCAGGGGACACGAGCAGTACTTC; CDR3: CASMSRGHEQYF
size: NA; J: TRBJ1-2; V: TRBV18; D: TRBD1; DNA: TGTGCCAGCTCACCGGGACAGGAGTATGGCTACACCTTC; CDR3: CASSPGQEYGYTF
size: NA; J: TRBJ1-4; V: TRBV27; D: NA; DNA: TGTGCCAGCAGTTCTAGGACCTTAGGGTATGAAAAACTGTTTTTT; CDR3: CASSSRTLGYEKLFF
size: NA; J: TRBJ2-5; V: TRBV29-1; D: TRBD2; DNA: TGCAGCGGCTTGGGACTAGCGGCGGGGGGACCCCTGGGAGAGACCCAGTACTTC; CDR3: CSGLGLAAGGPLGETQYF
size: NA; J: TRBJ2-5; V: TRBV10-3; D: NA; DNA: TGTGCCATCAGTGACTCGGCAGGGGGGGCAGAGACCCAGTACTTC; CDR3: CAISDSAGGAETQYF
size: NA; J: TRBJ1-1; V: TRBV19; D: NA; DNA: TGTGCCAGCTCCGACAGTATGAACACTGAAGCTTTCTTT; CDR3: CASSDSMNTEAFF
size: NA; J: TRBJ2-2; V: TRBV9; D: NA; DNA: TGTGCCAGCAGCGTAGTTTACAACACCGGGGAGCTGTTTTTT; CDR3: CASSVVYNTGELFF
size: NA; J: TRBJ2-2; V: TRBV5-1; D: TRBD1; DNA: TGCGCCAGCAGCCTGGACCCGACAGGGGGGAACACCGGGGAGCTGTTTTTT; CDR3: CASSLDPTGGNTGELFF
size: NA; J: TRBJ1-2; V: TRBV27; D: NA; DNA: TGTGCCAGCCAACTCACGAAAACCTCCCTACTTGGCTACACCTTC; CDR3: CASQLTKTSLLGYTF
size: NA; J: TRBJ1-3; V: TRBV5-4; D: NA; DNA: TGTGCCAGCAGCTCAGCTAGGGGCTCTGGAAACACCATATATTTT; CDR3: CASSSARGSGNTIYF
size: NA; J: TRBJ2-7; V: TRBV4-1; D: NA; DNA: TGCGCCAGCAGCCAAGCGGTTGTGCAGTACAGCTCCTACGAGCAGTACTTC; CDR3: CASSQAVVQYSSYEQYF
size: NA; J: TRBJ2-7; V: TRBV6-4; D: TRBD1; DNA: TGTGCCAGCAGTGATTCGGCAGGGACAGGGGGCTACGAGCAGTACTTC; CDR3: CASSDSAGTGGYEQYF
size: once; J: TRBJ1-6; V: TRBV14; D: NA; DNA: TGTGCCAGCAGCCCGGACGTGGGCAGCTCCTATAATTCACCCCTCCACTTT; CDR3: CASSPDVGSSYNSPLHF
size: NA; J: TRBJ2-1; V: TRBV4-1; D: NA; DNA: TGCGCCAGCAGCCAAGATCCCAGGGGAAGCTCCTACAATGAGCAGTTCTTC; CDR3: CASSQDPRGSSYNEQFF
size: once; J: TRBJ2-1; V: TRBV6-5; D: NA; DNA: TGTGCCAGCAGGATAAAACTCGAGCAGTTCTTC; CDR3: CASRIKLEQFF
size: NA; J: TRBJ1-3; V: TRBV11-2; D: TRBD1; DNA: TGTGCCAGCAGCTTATGGGGGACAGTTCTAGATGGAAACACCATATATTTT; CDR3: CASSLWGTVLDGNTIYF
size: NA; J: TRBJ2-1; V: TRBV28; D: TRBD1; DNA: TGTGCCAGCAGTCTACTAGACAGGGCAGAGGCCTACAATGAGCAGTTCTTC; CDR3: CASSLLDRAEAYNEQFF
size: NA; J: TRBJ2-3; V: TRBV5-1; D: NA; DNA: TGCGCCAGCAGCCATGACAGGAGCACAGATACGCAGTATTTT; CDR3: CASSHDRSTDTQYF
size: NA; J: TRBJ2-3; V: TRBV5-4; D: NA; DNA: TGTGCCAGCAGCTTCAGGGACTTATCCACAGATACGCAGTATTTT; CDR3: CASSFRDLSTDTQYF
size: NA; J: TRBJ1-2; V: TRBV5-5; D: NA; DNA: TGTGCCAGCAGCCCGAGCGGCCAGGGTAACTATGGCTACACCTTC; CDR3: CASSPSGQGNYGYTF
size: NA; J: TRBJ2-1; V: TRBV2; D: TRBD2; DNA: TGTGCCAACGGGGGGGTTTCCTACAATGAGCAGTTCTTC; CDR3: CANGGVSYNEQFF
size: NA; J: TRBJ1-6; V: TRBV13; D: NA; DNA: TGTGCCAGCAGCTTAAGGCAGGTTAATTCACCCCTCCACTTT; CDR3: CASSLRQVNSPLHF
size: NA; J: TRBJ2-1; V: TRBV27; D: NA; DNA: TGTGCCAGCAGGGACCGGGGACTCGCCAGCTCCTACAATGAGCAGTTCTTC; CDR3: CASRDRGLASSYNEQFF
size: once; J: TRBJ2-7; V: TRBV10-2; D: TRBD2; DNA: TGCGCCAGCACTGGGACTAGCGGGGGATACGAGCAGTACTTC; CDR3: CASTGTSGGYEQYF
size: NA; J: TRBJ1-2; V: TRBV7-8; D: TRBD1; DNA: TGTGCCAGCAGCTTAGCGGCGACAGGGGGCTCTGGCTACACCTTC; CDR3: CASSLAATGGSGYTF